These 30 T cell receptor beta chains were all obtained from the same sample, sequenced in a study of T cell responses to AZD1222 COVID-19 vaccine. Measured with immunoSEQ multiplex PCR; TCRdb has only the in-frame clones, and not every one. In the table there are more than 75,000 clones, around 93% of which are singletons. The sample here was peripheral blood, taken on day 0 of AZD1222 vaccination. Every receptor here comes from an adult in good health.

The chain recombines TRBV2 with TRBJ1-3; weak D call: TRBD1 (6 bases). V was clipped by 1 base and J by 8 bases, with 21 bases between them. The CDR3 covers 17 residues. CDR1 SNHLY and CDR2 FYNNEI come from the germline V gene. The chain's CDR3 is CASSEVSGALVEYTIYF. The DNA of the CDR3 is TGTGCCAGCAGTGAAGTTTCGGGGGCGCTGGTTGAGTACACCATATATTTT. Combining the CDR3 with reference TRBV2 and TRBJ1-3 gives the whole variable domain EPEVTQTPSHQVTQMGQEVILRCVPISNHLYFYWYRQILGQKVEFLVSFYNNEISEKSEIFDDQFSVERPDGSNFTLKIRSTKLEDSAMYFCASSEVSGALVEYTIYFGEGSWLTVV.

The chain has TRBV5-1 and TRBJ1-1; maybe TRBD1 (5 bases). V lost 6 bases, J lost 0 bases, and 18 bases lay in between. CDR1 and CDR2 from the germline V gene are SGHRS and YFSETQ. The CDR3 is 16 amino acids. CDR3 loop: CASTRDPNSMNTEAFF. CDR3 nucleotide sequence: TGCGCCAGCACGCGGGACCCTAATTCGATGAACACTGAAGCTTTCTTT.

The chain employs TRBV4-2 and TRBJ2-1, with TRBD2 matching 7 bases. Germline CDR1 LGHNA, CDR2 YNFKEQ. V dropped 1 base and J dropped 1; count of bases not matched to a gene: 7. CDR3 length: 17 residues. In DNA, the CDR3 is TGTGCCAGCAGCCAAGCCGGCGGGAGAAGTTCCTACAATGAGCAGTTCTTC. It is translated as CASSQAGGRSSYNEQFF.

This clone was detected a few times. The chain combines TRBV5-6 with TRBJ2-7; maybe TRBD2 (6 bases). The CDR3 runs 18 residues. Germline-derived CDR1 and CDR2 are SGHDT and YYEEEE. V was clipped by 1 base and J by 5 bases, with 25 bases between them. The CDR3 DNA reads as TGTGCCAGCAGCTTGTGGACTCGCCTAGCGACCCCAGACCACGAGCAGTACTTC. Its translation: CASSLWTRLATPDHEQYF.

The J gene is TRBJ1-6, the V gene TRBV7-9; 7 nucleotides match TRBD1. After removal of 4 bases from V and 8 bases from J, the junction contained 8 bases not matched to a gene. Germline V gives CDR1 SEHNR, CDR2 FQNEAQ (reference sequence). This CDR3 is built from 15 residues. The CDR3 region has the DNA TGTGCCAGCAGCTCCGACAGGGAGGGGGATTCACCCCTCCACTTT. Residues: CASSSDREGDSPLHF.

The chain employs TRBV5-4 and TRBJ1-6; TRBD1 might be the D (5 bases). The V and J ends lost 3 bases and 9 bases respectively, with 10 bases between them. CDR1 is SGHNT and CDR2 is YYREEE in the germline V gene (reference sequence). This CDR3 has 13 amino acids. CDR3: CASSSEGVSPLHF. The CDR3 bases are TGTGCCAGCAGCTCCGAAGGGGTTTCACCCCTCCACTTT.

The J gene is TRBJ1-4, the V gene TRBV15, with D maybe TRBD1 (5 bases). The length of the CDR3 is 18 residues. The V end lost 0 bases, the J end lost 2 bases, and 16 bases lay between the germline ends. CDR1 and CDR2 (germline): LNHNV, YYDKDF (reference sequence). CDR3 loop: CATSRDRYRTSTNEKLFF. DNA of the CDR3: TGTGCCACCAGCAGAGATAGGTACAGGACGAGCACTAATGAAAAACTGTTTTTT.

The V and J genes are TRBV7-6 and TRBJ1-5; D gene uncertain. The CDR3 contains 15 residues. Between the trimmed V and J ends, which lost 1 base and 3 bases, there was a span of 10 bases. Germline CDR1 is SGHVS and CDR2 is FNYEAQ. The CDR3 spells CASSLGPAPNQPQHF. The CDR3 DNA reads TGTGCCAGCAGCTTAGGGCCAGCCCCCAATCAGCCCCAGCATTTT. The variable domain in full, with the rest retrieved from reference TRBV7-6 and TRBJ1-5, is GAGVSQSPRYKVTKRGQDVALRCDPISGHVSLYWYRQALGQGPEFLTYFNYEAQQDKSGLPNDRFSAERPEGSISTLTIQRTEQRDSAMYRCASSLGPAPNQPQHFGDGTRLSIL.

The CDR3 coding sequence is TGCGCCAGCAGCGATACAGGGGGCGCCTCAGATACGCAGTATTTT. Its translation: CASSDTGGASDTQYF. The genes are TRBV5-1 and TRBJ2-3, with 9 bases fitting TRBD1. Germline CDR1 is SGHRS and CDR2 is YFSETQ. The CDR3 totals 15 residues. The ends lost 4 bases at V and 4 bases at J; junction bases unmatched: 7.

There are a few counts of this clone. The V and J genes are TRBV14 and TRBJ2-7, with 9 bases that match TRBD1. Germline values: CDR1 SGHDN, CDR2 FVKESK. The length of the CDR3 is 16 residues. V lost 1 base and J lost 6; bases outside the gene matches: 10. The CDR3 DNA reads as TGTGCCAGCAGCCAAGGGTGGGGACAGGGATTCTCCGAGCAGTACTTC. It yields the protein CASSQGWGQGFSEQYF.

Note on this clone: The sample has other DNA sequences that encode this CDR3 too. The CDR3 loop reads CAWSVPGTGELFF. Here the CDR3 DNA reads TGTGCCTGGAGTGTACCCGGGACCGGGGAGCTGTTTTTT. The rearrangement links TRBV30 to TRBJ2-2; the D is unclear. The germline gives CDR1 GTSNPN, CDR2 SVGIG (reference sequence). The CDR3 is 13 residues long. V dropped 0 bases and J dropped 5 bases, with 7 bases sitting between them.

This chain links TRBV5-1 with TRBJ1-2; no firm D call. Germline V gives CDR1 SGHRS, CDR2 YFSETQ. The germline V and J ends were trimmed by 1 base and 3 bases, with 13 bases remaining between them. The CDR3 spans 15 residues. CDR3 sequence reads: CASSLTPSMDYGYTF. As DNA, the CDR3 is TGCGCCAGCAGCTTGACCCCTAGTATGGACTATGGCTACACCTTC.

The rearrangement uses TRBV19 and TRBJ2-3; 8 bases map to TRBD1. With V trimmed by 6 bases and J by 3 bases, 5 bases remained unmatched. Germline V CDR1 and CDR2: LNHDA, SQIVND (reference sequence). The CDR3 has 14 residues. DNA of the CDR3: TGTGCCAGTAGAAGACAGGGGCGGACAGATACGCAGTATTTT. Its protein is CASRRQGRTDTQYF.

This clone was seen only once. The DNA for the CDR3 is TGTGCCAGCAGCGGCCCACGGCTCAGGCACTATGGCTACACCTTC. It codes for CASSGPRLRHYGYTF. The V gene is TRBV9, the J gene TRBJ1-2; D uncertain. Germline V lookup: CDR1 SGDLS, CDR2 YYNGEE. The CDR3 runs to 15 residues. V was pared by 3 bases and J by 3 bases, with 15 bases between.

This chain links TRBV15 with TRBJ2-7; D is perhaps TRBD2 (6 bases). V was trimmed by 0 bases and J by 3 bases, leaving 12 bases between them. This CDR3 spans 15 amino acids. CDR1 is LNHNV, CDR2 YYDKDF, per germline (reference sequence). Here the CDR3 reads CATSRDIGEVYEQYF. CDR3 sequence (DNA): TGTGCCACCAGCAGAGATATTGGGGAGGTCTACGAGCAGTACTTC.

The rearrangement joins TRBV4-1 to TRBJ2-1, with D possibly called TRBD1 or TRBD2 (7 bases each). Germline assignment: CDR1 MGHRA and CDR2 YSYEKL. CDR3 length equals 17 residues. V gave up 1 base and J gave up 0 bases, with 13 bases separating them. The chain's CDR3 is CASSQARGGGSYNEQFF. DNA of the CDR3: TGCGCCAGCAGCCAAGCCAGGGGGGGCGGCTCCTACAATGAGCAGTTCTTC.

The chain combines TRBV6-5 with TRBJ2-6; D ambiguous. V gave up 6 bases and J gave up 2 bases, with 8 bases separating them. The CDR3 has 14 residues. The V gene's germline CDR1 is MNHEY and CDR2 SVGAGI. CDR3 amino acids: CASRPSPGANVLTF. The CDR3 coding sequence is TGTGCCAGCAGACCCTCGCCTGGGGCCAACGTCCTGACTTTC.

This CDR3 reads CASSLSDSYEQYF. The DNA of the CDR3 is TGTGCCAGCAGTTTATCGGACAGCTACGAGCAGTACTTC. The J gene is TRBJ2-7, the V gene TRBV28; maybe TRBD1 (6 bases). The CDR3 consists of 13 residues. Germline CDR1 MDHEN, CDR2 SYDVKM. Trimming left V 1 base short and J 3 bases short, with 7 bases between.

The rearrangement joins TRBV10-3 to TRBJ1-5; 7 positions match TRBD1. Germline values: CDR1 ENHRY, CDR2 SYGVKD. The CDR3 has 15 amino acids. Trimming at V came to 4 bases and at J to 0 bases, leaving 3 bases not matched to a gene. The CDR3 coding sequence is TGTGCCATCAGTGCAGACAGGGATAGCAATCAGCCCCAGCATTTT. Residues: CAISADRDSNQPQHF.

Turning to this clone: At the DNA level, this CDR3 is encoded by other sequences in the same sample as well. The gene calls are TRBV7-3 and TRBJ2-3; D is unclear. Trimming left V 5 bases short and J 0 bases short, with 3 bases between. The CDR3 length is 12 residues. Germline CDR1 reads SGHTA; CDR2 reads FQGTGA. The CDR3 region is CASSPSTDTQYF. As DNA, the CDR3 is TGTGCCAGCAGCCCGAGCACAGATACGCAGTATTTT.

The V and J genes are TRBV2 and TRBJ1-4; D unresolved. Trimming removed 5 bases from V and 0 bases from J, with 7 bases in between. Per germline, CDR1 SNHLY and CDR2 FYNNEI. This CDR3 contains 14 residues. The CDR3 loop reads CASSPDPTNEKLFF. The DNA for the CDR3 is TGTGCCAGCAGTCCGGACCCAACTAATGAAAAACTGTTTTTT. Filled out from reference TRBV2 and TRBJ1-4, the complete variable domain reads EPEVTQTPSHQVTQMGQEVILRCVPISNHLYFYWYRQILGQKVEFLVSFYNNEISEKSEIFDDQFSVERPDGSNFTLKIRSTKLEDSAMYFCASSPDPTNEKLFFGSGTQLSVL.

The V gene is TRBV2, the J gene TRBJ1-2, with D unclear. The CDR3 totals 10 residues. Germline V CDR1 and CDR2: SNHLY, FYNNEI. The V and J ends lost 5 bases and 11 bases respectively, with 9 bases between them. CDR3 in DNA: TGTGCCAGCAGTAGGGAGAGGTACACCTTC. Protein product: CASSRERYTF.

The chain couples TRBV7-2 to TRBJ1-2; 9 bases map to TRBD1. J was trimmed by 7 bases and V by 5 bases; bases with no gene match: 8. Germline loops: CDR1 SGHTA, CDR2 FQGNSA. The CDR3 is 14 amino acids. The DNA of the CDR3 is TGTGCCAGCAGCCTACAGGGGGCCGTTGGTGGCTACACCTTC. Its protein product is CASSLQGAVGGYTF.

There are a few counts of this clone. The chain carries TRBV6-1 and TRBJ1-6; D remains ambiguous. V dropped 0 bases and J dropped 9 bases, with 15 bases sitting between them. This CDR3 has 16 amino acids. CDR1 and CDR2 from the germline V gene are MNHNS and SASEGT. CDR3 residues: CASSEALGVPRSPLHF. CDR3 bases: TGTGCCAGCAGTGAAGCGCTCGGGGTGCCGCGTTCACCCCTCCACTTT.

The chain uses TRBV25-1 and TRBJ2-3; 7 nucleotides align to TRBD1. CDR3 length equals 13 residues. CDR1 is MGHDK and CDR2 is SYGVNS in the germline V gene. V trimming: 8 bases; J trimming: 7 bases; junction bases outside the gene matches: 9. CDR3 loop: CASGGTVSNTQYF. CDR3 nucleotides: TGTGCCAGCGGTGGGACAGTCAGCAATACGCAGTATTTT. The variable domain in full, completed from reference TRBV25-1 and TRBJ2-3, reads EADIYQTPRYLVIGTGKKITLECSQTMGHDKMYWYQQDPGMELHLIHYSYGVNSTEKGDLSSESTVSRIRTEHFPLTLESARPSHTSQYLCASGGTVSNTQYFGPGTRLTVL.

The chain recombines TRBV4-3 with TRBJ2-3; D is perhaps TRBD1 (5 bases). Germline loops: CDR1 LGHNA, CDR2 YSLEER. V shed 2 bases and J shed 0 bases, with 9 bases lying between them. This CDR3 is built from 15 residues. CDR3 DNA: TGCGCCAGCAGCCAACAGACAGCTAGCACAGATACGCAGTATTTT. Amino acids: CASSQQTASTDTQYF.

This chain uses TRBV9 with TRBJ2-7, with 10 bases fitting TRBD2. Germline V gene lookup returns CDR1 SGDLS and CDR2 YYNGEE. The ends lost 0 bases at V and 4 bases at J; junction bases unmatched: 1. The length of the CDR3 is 14 residues. DNA of the CDR3: TGTGCCAGCAGCGTAGCTAGCGGGGGTTACGAGCAGTACTTC. Translating it yields CASSVASGGYEQYF.

The chain carries TRBV4-1 and TRBJ1-2; TRBD1 might be the D (6 bases). Deletions cut 4 bases from V and 1 base from J, with 16 bases between. This CDR3 spans 16 amino acids. CDR1 MGHRA and CDR2 YSYEKL come from the germline V gene. In nucleotides, the CDR3 is TGCGCCAGCAGCCGCTCCTGGGACACCAATAACTATGGCTACACCTTC. This sequence encodes CASSRSWDTNNYGYTF.

This clone was observed a single time. J is TRBJ1-6 and V is TRBV7-2; D unresolved. The CDR3 is 12 residues long. Looked up from germline, CDR1 is SGHTA and CDR2 is FQGNSA. V lost 6 bases, J lost 6 bases, and 6 bases lay in between. The CDR3: CASSPTNSPLHF. The CDR3 nucleotides read TGTGCCAGCAGTCCAACTAATTCACCCCTCCACTTT.

The chain combines TRBV10-1 with TRBJ1-3; D unclear. Per the germline V gene, CDR1 is WNHNN and CDR2 is SYGVQD (reference sequence). The CDR3 has 15 amino acids. Trimming removed 2 bases from V and 4 bases from J, with 12 bases in between. CDR3 nucleotide sequence: TGCGCCAGCAGTGAGGCCCTGGGGTCGGGAAACACCATATATTTT. Its translation is CASSEALGSGNTIYF.